Following are 25 T cell receptor beta chains from one sample sequenced in a study of blood T cell repertoires in COVID-19. Data came from immunoSEQ multiplex PCR; TCRdb stores just in-frame clones and leaves some out. The sample includes some 95,000 clones, about 88% of them seen just once. Sequenced input: peripheral blood. The receptors here all came from a man older than 75 with active or convalescent COVID-19.

This chain uses TRBV6-2 or TRBV6-3 with TRBJ1-2; possibly TRBD1 for D (6 bases). V lost 2 bases and J lost 0, with 13 bases in between. Germline values: CDR1 MNHEY, CDR2 SVGEGT. The CDR3 contains 16 residues. The CDR3 is CASSYNPDRSNYGYTF. For the CDR3, the DNA is TGTGCCAGCAGTTACAACCCGGACAGATCTAACTATGGCTACACCTTC.

This chain connects TRBV5-1 to TRBJ2-1, with TRBD1 matching over 9 bases. V trimming: 5 bases; J trimming: 7 bases; junction bases outside the gene matches: 13. CDR3 length: 16 residues. Germline lookup yields CDR1 SGHRS and CDR2 YFSETQ. The CDR3 here is CASSSTGGAPENEQFF. CDR3 sequence (DNA): TGCGCCAGCAGTTCAACAGGGGGCGCCCCTGAGAATGAGCAGTTCTTC.

The V call is TRBV7-8, the J call TRBJ1-1; D call uncertain. Germline V gene sequence: CDR1 SGHVS, CDR2 FQNEAQ. CDR3 size: 13 residues. V gave up 5 bases and J gave up 1 base, with 8 bases separating them. CDR3 amino acids: CASSEDTNTEAFF. The CDR3 nucleotides are TGTGCCAGCAGCGAAGACACGAACACTGAAGCTTTCTTT.

The chain employs TRBV13 and TRBJ2-1; 9 positions match TRBD2. Germline V gene sequence: CDR1 PRHDT, CDR2 FYEKMQ (reference sequence). CDR3 length: 15 residues. The V segment lost 3 bases and the J segment 4 bases; nucleotides outside the gene matches: 4. CDR3 sequence: CASSFGTSSYNEQFF. Here the CDR3 DNA reads TGTGCCAGCAGCTTTGGGACTAGCAGTTACAATGAGCAGTTCTTC.

V and J are TRBV7-3 and TRBJ2-1, with TRBD2 matching over 8 bases. CDR1 is SGHTA and CDR2 is FQGTGA in the germline V gene. The ends lost 5 bases at V and 7 bases at J; junction bases unmatched: 7. CDR3 length: 14 amino acids. The CDR3 sequence: CASSPPGGGNEQFF. As DNA, the CDR3 is TGTGCCAGCAGCCCCCCCGGGGGGGGGAATGAGCAGTTCTTC.

The rearrangement uses TRBV19 and TRBJ2-1, with 12 bases that match TRBD2. This CDR3 comprises 14 residues. Looked up from germline, CDR1 is LNHDA and CDR2 is SQIVND (reference sequence). J lost 5 bases, V lost 9 bases, and 5 bases had no gene match. In nucleotides, the CDR3 is TGTGCCAGCAGACTAGCGGGGGTCGACAATGAGCAGTTCTTC. Translation: CASRLAGVDNEQFF.

V gene TRBV5-8 combines with J gene TRBJ1-6; a weak D match, TRBD1 (5 bases). Germline CDR1 and CDR2: SGHTS and YDEGEE. The length of the CDR3 is 18 residues. V gave up 1 base and J gave up 4 bases, with 18 bases separating them. For the CDR3, the DNA is TGTGCCAGCAGCTTGCTTCGAGCGGGGCTCAGATATAATTCACCCCTCCACTTT. The encoded protein is CASSLLRAGLRYNSPLHF.

The J gene is TRBJ1-5, the V gene TRBV5-6; TRBD1 might be the D (6 bases). CDR1 and CDR2 (germline): SGHDT, YYEEEE. V gave up 4 bases and J gave up 0 bases, with 11 bases separating them. The CDR3 is made up of 15 amino acids. This CDR3 is CASSKRGNSNQPQHF. In nucleotides, the CDR3 is TGTGCCAGCAGCAAGAGGGGGAATAGCAATCAGCCCCAGCATTTT.

This chain uses TRBV4-1 with TRBJ2-3, with 9 bases lining up with TRBD1. This CDR3 has 16 amino acids. Germline V gene data show CDR1 as MGHRA and CDR2 as YSYEKL. The ends lost 1 base at V and 4 bases at J; junction bases unmatched: 6. CDR3 in amino acids: CASSQAGQGIADTQYF. CDR3 DNA: TGCGCCAGCAGCCAAGCGGGACAGGGAATCGCAGATACGCAGTATTTT.

The DNA for the CDR3 is TGTGCCAGCAGTCCCGACAGGGCGAACACCGGGGAGCTGTTTTTT. It codes for CASSPDRANTGELFF. The gene calls are TRBV6-2 or TRBV6-3 and TRBJ2-2; TRBD1 agrees at 7 bases. The CDR3 has 15 residues. After removal of 5 bases from V and 0 bases from J, the junction contained 3 bases not matched to a gene. Germline assignment: CDR1 MNHEY and CDR2 SVGEGT.

This clone appeared a single time. The V and J genes are TRBV19 and TRBJ2-1, with 7 bases fitting TRBD2. Looked up from germline, CDR1 is LNHDA and CDR2 is SQIVND (reference sequence). V shed 1 base and J 4 bases; nucleotides not matched to a gene: 7. The CDR3 consists of 16 residues. The CDR3 coding sequence is TGTGCCAGTAGTATAGGGCCTAGCGGAGGGTACAATGAGCAGTTCTTC. Protein product: CASSIGPSGGYNEQFF. The whole variable domain, remainder taken from reference TRBV19 and TRBJ2-1, is DGGITQSPKYLFRKEGQNVTLSCEQNLNHDAMYWYRQDPGQGLRLIYYSQIVNDFQKGDIAEGYSVSREKKESFPLTVTSAQKNPTAFYLCASSIGPSGGYNEQFFGPGTRLTVL.

This clone is a singleton in its sample. The chain has TRBV24-1 and TRBJ2-1; a possible D gene is TRBD1 (5 bases). The CDR3 contains 13 residues. The V end was cut by 1 base, the J end by 10 bases, with 10 bases between. CDR1 KGHDR and CDR2 SFDVKD come from the germline V gene. The CDR3 coding sequence is TGTGCCACCAGTGATTTAGTCCGACAGGAGCAGTTCTTC. Translating gives CATSDLVRQEQFF.

Only one count was recorded for this clone. This chain uses TRBV6-5 with TRBJ1-6; D not certain. V was cut by 2 bases and J by 5 bases, with 10 bases left in between. This CDR3 spans 15 amino acids. Germline assignment: CDR1 MNHEY and CDR2 SVGAGI. CDR3 region: CASSYGGSHNSPLHF. Here the CDR3 DNA reads TGTGCCAGCAGTTACGGAGGCAGCCATAATTCACCCCTCCACTTT.

The chain combines TRBV7-6 with TRBJ2-3, with 7 bases that match TRBD2. Germline assignment: CDR1 SGHVS and CDR2 FNYEAQ. After removal of 1 base from V and 6 bases from J, the junction contained 7 bases not matched to a gene. The CDR3 runs to 15 residues. CDR3 sequence reads: CASSLGLAGMDTQYF. Written as DNA, the CDR3 is TGTGCCAGCAGCTTAGGACTAGCTGGCATGGATACGCAGTATTTT.

This clone was seen ten or more times. The chain uses TRBV5-6 and TRBJ1-6; TRBD1 is a possible D gene (5 bases). V lost 1 base and J 8 bases, leaving 16 bases between the germline ends. Germline loops: CDR1 SGHDT, CDR2 YYEEEE. The CDR3 covers 16 residues. The CDR3 DNA reads as TGTGCCAGCAGCTTGTATTCACAGGAGAGTTATTCACCCCTCCACTTT. Amino acid sequence: CASSLYSQESYSPLHF.

This chain connects TRBV7-3 to TRBJ2-1; no firm D call. The CDR3 is 13 amino acids. Germline CDR1 reads SGHTA; CDR2 reads FQGTGA. The V gene lost 1 base and the J gene lost 4 bases, with 5 bases spanning the gap. The CDR3 coding sequence is TGTGCCAGCAGCTTAAACAGTTACAATGAGCAGTTCTTC. Its protein product is CASSLNSYNEQFF.

A few counts support this clone. The V gene is TRBV14, the J gene TRBJ2-5; the match to TRBD1 covers 11 bases. There are 15 residues in the CDR3. The V gene's germline CDR1 is SGHDN and CDR2 FVKESK. Germline trimming cut 4 bases from V and 5 bases from J; bases unmatched to any gene: 6. CDR3 sequence reads: CASSPRTGGRETQYF. DNA of the CDR3: TGTGCCAGCAGCCCCCGGACAGGGGGCCGGGAGACCCAGTACTTC.

The V and J genes are TRBV7-3 and TRBJ1-3; 9 bases line up with TRBD1. The J segment lost 3 bases and the V segment lost 3 bases, leaving 6 bases of the junction unmatched. CDR3 length equals 16 residues. The germline V gene has CDR1 SGHTA and CDR2 FQGTGA. The CDR3 loop is CASSFGQGKVGNTIYF. CDR3 bases: TGTGCCAGCAGCTTCGGACAGGGGAAGGTTGGAAACACCATATATTTT. Full variable domain (outside the CDR3, taken from reference TRBV7-3 and TRBJ1-3): GAGVSQTPSNKVTEKGKYVELRCDPISGHTALYWYRQSLGQGPEFLIYFQGTGAADDSGLPNDRFFAVRPEGSVSTLKIQRTERGDSAVYLCASSFGQGKVGNTIYFGEGSWLTVV.

J is TRBJ2-7 and V is TRBV4-2; 11 nucleotides line up with TRBD2. V lost 1 base to trimming and J lost 2 bases; unmatched junction nucleotides: 10. Per the germline V gene, CDR1 is LGHNA and CDR2 is YNFKEQ. This CDR3 is built from 18 residues. The CDR3 coding sequence is TGTGCCAGCAGCCAAGCCCTCGTTGGGACTAGCGGAGCCTACGAGCAGTACTTC. It specifies CASSQALVGTSGAYEQYF.

The V and J genes are TRBV5-6 and TRBJ1-1, with D possibly matching TRBD1 (5 bases). The germline V gene encodes CDR1 SGHDT and CDR2 YYEEEE. V lost 0 bases and J 2 bases, leaving 14 bases between the germline ends. The CDR3 has 16 amino acids. This CDR3 reads CASSLVTVTFNTEAFF. Here the CDR3 DNA reads TGTGCCAGCAGCTTGGTGACAGTGACATTTAACACTGAAGCTTTCTTT. Full variable domain (remainder filled in from reference TRBV5-6 and TRBJ1-1): DAGVTQSPTHLIKTRGQQVTLRCSPKSGHDTVSWYQQALGQGPQFIFQYYEEEERQRGNFPDRFSGHQFPNYSSELNVNALLLGDSALYLCASSLVTVTFNTEAFFGQGTRLTVV.

V and J are TRBV6-5 and TRBJ1-6, with 8 positions matching TRBD1. Trimming removed 5 bases from V and 9 bases from J; junction bases left unmatched: 6. Looked up from germline, CDR1 is MNHEY and CDR2 is SVGAGI. The CDR3 totals 14 residues. CDR3 in DNA: TGTGCCAGCAGTACGGACAGGGACGGTTCACCCCTCCACTTT. This encodes CASSTDRDGSPLHF.

The chain combines TRBV6-1 with TRBJ2-3; 7 nucleotides match TRBD2. This CDR3 comprises 17 residues. Germline V gene data show CDR1 as MNHNS and CDR2 as SASEGT. V dropped 3 bases and J dropped 0; count of bases not matched to a gene: 9. Here the CDR3 DNA reads TGTGCCAGCAGTGAGGTGCCCGGGACTATCAGCACAGATACGCAGTATTTT. Protein sequence: CASSEVPGTISTDTQYF.

The gene calls are TRBV28 and TRBJ2-7; 10 bases fit TRBD2. This CDR3 contains 15 residues. The V gene end was trimmed by 5 bases and the J gene end by 3 bases; junction bases not matched to a gene: 7. Per germline, CDR1 MDHEN and CDR2 SYDVKM. The CDR3 region has the DNA TGTGCCAGCAGTAGACCGGCTAGCGGGAGCTACGAGCAGTACTTC. This sequence encodes CASSRPASGSYEQYF. Complete variable domain (other parts from reference TRBV28 and TRBJ2-7): DVKVTQSSRYLVKRTGEKVFLECVQDMDHENMFWYRQDPGLGLRLIYFSYDVKMKEKGDIPEGYSVSREKKERFSLILESASTNQTSMYLCASSRPASGSYEQYFGPGTRLTVT.

This sequence joins TRBV7-3 and TRBJ2-1, with D perhaps TRBD1 (6 bases). The CDR3 runs to 13 residues. Germline V gene data show CDR1 as SGHTA and CDR2 as FQGTGA. The V gene lost 5 bases and the J gene lost 10 bases, with 15 bases spanning the gap. CDR3 sequence (DNA): TGTGCCAGCAGCCCCGGGGCAGGGGACGAGCAGTTCTTC. This translates into CASSPGAGDEQFF. The full variable domain, in which reference TRBV7-3 and TRBJ2-1 provide the parts outside the CDR3, is GAGVSQTPSNKVTEKGKYVELRCDPISGHTALYWYRQSLGQGPEFLIYFQGTGAADDSGLPNDRFFAVRPEGSVSTLKIQRTERGDSAVYLCASSPGAGDEQFFGPGTRLTVL.

The genes are TRBV10-3 and TRBJ1-6, with 8 bases identical to TRBD1. Germline loops: CDR1 ENHRY, CDR2 SYGVKD. The trim removed 2 bases at V and 6 bases at J, leaving 3 bases unmatched. The CDR3 spans 15 residues. As DNA, the CDR3 is TGTGCCATCAGTGAGCTAGGACAGGGTAATTCACCCCTCCACTTT. Translated, it gives CAISELGQGNSPLHF.